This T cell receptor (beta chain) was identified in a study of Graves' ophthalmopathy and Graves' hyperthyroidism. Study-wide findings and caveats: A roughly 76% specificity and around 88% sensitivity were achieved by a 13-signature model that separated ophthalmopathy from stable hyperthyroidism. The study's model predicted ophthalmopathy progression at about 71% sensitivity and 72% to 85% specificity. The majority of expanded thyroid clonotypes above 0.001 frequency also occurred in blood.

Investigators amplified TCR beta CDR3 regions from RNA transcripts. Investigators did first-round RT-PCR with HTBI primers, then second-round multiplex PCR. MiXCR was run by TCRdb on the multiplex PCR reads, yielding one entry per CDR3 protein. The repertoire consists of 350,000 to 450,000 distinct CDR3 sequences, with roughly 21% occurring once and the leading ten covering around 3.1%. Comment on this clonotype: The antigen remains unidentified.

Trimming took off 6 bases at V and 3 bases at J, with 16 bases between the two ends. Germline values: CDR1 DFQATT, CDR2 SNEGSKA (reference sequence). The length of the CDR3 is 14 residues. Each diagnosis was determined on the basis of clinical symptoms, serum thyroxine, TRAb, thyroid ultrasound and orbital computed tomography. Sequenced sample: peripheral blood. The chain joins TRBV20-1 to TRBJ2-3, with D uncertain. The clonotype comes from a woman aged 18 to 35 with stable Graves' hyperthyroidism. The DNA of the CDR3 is TGCAGTGCCACCGGACCTCTAGGAACAGATACGCAGTATTTT. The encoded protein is CSATGPLGTDTQYF.